The 27 T cell receptor beta chains in this list originate from one sample, sequenced in a study of T-cell reconstitution after alpha-beta-depleted transplantation in children. As it was prepared, the TCRbeta library received unique molecular identifiers. Via MiXCR, TCRdb re-called the PCR reads, giving one row per CDR3 protein. The sample shows 130,000 to 150,000 distinct CDR3 sequences, roughly 9% of them seen only once. The material was PBMCs, mostly from graft donor cells, obtained 180 days after TCRalphabeta/CD19-depleted stem cell transplant. The origin of the receptors is a female patient aged 2-9 years who had a stem cell transplant for congenital amegakaryocytic thrombocytopenia, so the T cells may come from the graft donor.

In regard to this clonotype: This may come from a read error, since a much larger clone is one base off. This chain links TRBV6-1 with TRBJ2-5, with D perhaps matching TRBD1 or TRBD2 (5 bases each). In germline, CDR1 is MNHNS, CDR2 SASEGT. The CDR3 covers 14 residues. CDR3 sequence: CAGRDRQIQETQYF. CDR3 bases: TGTGCCGGCAGGGACCGACAGATCCAAGAGACCCAGTACTTC.

This clonotype was detected a few times. This sequence joins TRBV21-1 and TRBJ1-2. TRBV21-1 is designated a pseudogene. The CDR3 consists of 15 residues. The CDR3 DNA is TGTGCCAGCAGCAAAAAACGGACGCGATCCTATGGCTACACCTTC. Translation gives CASSKKRTRSYGYTF.

This clonotype was recorded at least ten times. V is TRBV12-3 or TRBV12-4 and J is TRBJ2-2, with no clear D. CDR3 length: 12 residues. V lost 3 bases and J 8 bases, leaving 7 bases between the germline ends. The chain's CDR3 is CASSFNGGELFF. Here the CDR3 DNA reads TGTGCCAGCAGTTTTAATGGTGGGGAGCTGTTTTTT.

This clonotype was observed many times. The chain is built from TRBV7-8 and TRBJ2-5; 9 positions match TRBD2. This CDR3 is built from 16 residues. The junction had 12 bases not matched to a gene; V was cut back by 5 bases and J by 5 bases. Germline lookup yields CDR1 SGHVS and CDR2 FQNEAQ. CDR3 loop: CASSHPLRGGPETQYF. The CDR3, as DNA: TGTGCCAGCAGCCACCCGTTGCGGGGGGGTCCGGAGACCCAGTACTTC.

The sample holds many counts of this clonotype. This chain joins TRBV12-3 or TRBV12-4 and TRBJ2-7; D unclear. The CDR3 has 11 residues. Deletions cut 0 bases from V and 5 bases from J, with 2 bases between. The chain's CDR3 is CASSLADEQYF. CDR3 DNA sequence: TGTGCCAGCAGTTTAGCCGACGAGCAGTACTTC.

This clonotype occurred many times. V is TRBV20-1 and J is TRBJ1-5, with D possibly matching TRBD1 (5 bases). V lost 7 bases, J lost 6 bases, and 22 bases lay in between. The CDR3 runs to 15 residues. Germline-derived CDR1 and CDR2 are DFQATT and SNEGSKA (reference sequence). CDR3 DNA sequence: TGCAGTGTACAAGACACCGGGGCAGGGACTCAGCCCCAGCATTTT. Its translation is CSVQDTGAGTQPQHF.

This rearrangement joins TRBV7-9 to TRBJ1-2; no clear D. V gave up 1 base and J gave up 6 bases, with 0 bases separating them. This CDR3 contains 10 residues. From germline, CDR1 is SEHNR and CDR2 FQNEAQ (reference sequence). CDR3 loop: CASSLDGYTF. In DNA form, the CDR3 reads TGTGCCAGCAGCTTAGATGGCTACACCTTC.

Ten or more counts support this clonotype. This chain links TRBV12-3 or TRBV12-4 with TRBJ2-1; perhaps D is TRBD1 or TRBD2 (5 bases each). This CDR3 has 15 residues. The germline V and J ends were trimmed by 2 bases and 12 bases, with 20 bases remaining between them. CDR3 nucleotides: TGTGCCAGCAGTTTACCTGCGGGCCGGCTTGGGGGGCAGTTCTTC. Translating it yields CASSLPAGRLGGQFF.

This clonotype has ten or more counts. The chain combines TRBV27 with TRBJ2-1, with D possibly called TRBD1 or TRBD2 (5 bases each). CDR3 length: 14 residues. Trimming shortened V by 3 bases and J by 6 bases, and 12 bases separated the two germline ends. The germline V gene encodes CDR1 MNHEY and CDR2 SMNVEV (reference sequence). The CDR3 DNA reads as TGTGCCAGCAGTTTTTGGGGGAAAGGCAATGAGCAGTTCTTC. Translating gives CASSFWGKGNEQFF.

This rearrangement joins TRBV12-3 or TRBV12-4 to TRBJ2-7; 7 bases are shared with TRBD1. The length of the CDR3 is 15 residues. The V and J ends lost 5 bases and 7 bases, in that order; junction bases with no gene match: 14. CDR3 sequence: CASSPGTALALEQYF. Written as DNA, the CDR3 is TGTGCCAGCAGTCCCGGGACAGCGCTTGCCCTGGAGCAGTACTTC.

The V gene is TRBV11-3, the J gene TRBJ2-1; TRBD1 is a possible D gene (5 bases). The CDR3 has 13 amino acids. Germline loops: CDR1 SGHNT, CDR2 YENEEA. V shed 2 bases and J shed 7 bases, with 9 bases lying between them. The CDR3 DNA follows: TGTGCCAGCAGCTTAAGGGGCAGGAATGAGCAGTTCTTC. Translating gives CASSLRGRNEQFF.

The chain carries TRBV6-1 and TRBJ1-5; D gene unclear. The CDR3 is made up of 11 amino acids. V dropped 2 bases and J dropped 15 bases, with 11 bases sitting between them. Germline loops: CDR1 MNHNS, CDR2 SASEGT. CDR3 sequence reads: CASSEYYNLHF. CDR3 sequence (DNA): TGTGCCAGCAGTGAATACTACAACCTGCATTTT.

The genes are TRBV20-1 and TRBJ2-5; D assignment may be TRBD1 or TRBD2 (5 bases each). V gave up 0 bases and J gave up 1 base, with 12 bases separating them. Per germline, CDR1 DFQATT and CDR2 SNEGSKA (reference sequence). The CDR3 is 15 amino acids. The CDR3, as DNA: TGCAGTGCTAGAGATCCGGGGCCACTCCAAGAGACCCAGTACTTC. Encoded protein: CSARDPGPLQETQYF.

This clonotype was found once. This chain uses TRBV7-7 with TRBJ2-1, with TRBD2 matching 7 bases. The CDR3 extends over 14 amino acids. Germline trimming cut 5 bases from V and 6 bases from J; bases unmatched to any gene: 7. Germline V CDR1 and CDR2: SSHAT, FNYEAQ (reference sequence). In nucleotides, the CDR3 is TGTGCCAGCAGCCCCGGGAGGATCGGCAATGAGCAGTTCTTC. It encodes CASSPGRIGNEQFF.

Many counts were recorded for this clonotype. This chain joins TRBV12-3 or TRBV12-4 and TRBJ2-5; D possibly corresponds to TRBD2 (5 bases). The CDR3 is 13 residues long. Trimming took 3 bases from V and 5 from J, leaving 10 bases between them. This CDR3 reads CASSFGRGETQYF. DNA of the CDR3: TGTGCCAGCAGTTTCGGGCGCGGGGAGACCCAGTACTTC.

V is TRBV28 and J is TRBJ2-5; TRBD2 agrees at 10 bases. CDR3 length: 16 residues. J lost 0 bases, V lost 5 bases, and 6 bases had no gene match. Germline V CDR1 and CDR2: MDHEN, SYDVKM. As DNA, the CDR3 is TGTGCCAGCAGTGCTCGACTAGCGGGCGACCAAGAGACCCAGTACTTC. It encodes CASSARLAGDQETQYF.

This clonotype showed up many times. The CDR3, as DNA: TGCGCCAGCAGCCTAGATCAGGCCGGGGAGCAGTACTTC. Residues: CASSLDQAGEQYF. The chain employs TRBV5-1 and TRBJ2-7; D not certain. CDR3 size: 13 residues. With 4 bases removed from V and 7 bases from J, the gap between germline ends came to 15 bases. Germline loops: CDR1 SGHRS, CDR2 YFSETQ.

The chain couples TRBV10-3 to TRBJ1-5; a possible D gene is TRBD1 (5 bases). The germline CDR1 and CDR2 sequences are ENHRY and SYGVKD. V was trimmed by 4 bases and J by 5 bases, leaving 15 bases between them. The CDR3 loop spans 15 amino acids. CDR3 sequence (DNA): TGTGCCATCAGTGGAACAGGTCGGGGTGATCAGCCCCAGCATTTT. Encoded protein: CAISGTGRGDQPQHF.

The chain combines TRBV28 with TRBJ1-5; D is ambiguous. V was pared by 7 bases and J by 1 base, with 5 bases between. The germline gives CDR1 MDHEN, CDR2 SYDVKM. The CDR3 runs to 12 residues. CDR3 DNA: TGTGCCAGCACACAGAGCAATCAGCCCCAGCATTTT. Translated: CASTQSNQPQHF.

The sample holds many counts of this clonotype. The chain carries TRBV27 and TRBJ1-1; D might be TRBD1 (5 bases). V was clipped by 5 bases and J by 3 bases, with 16 bases between them. Germline loops: CDR1 MNHEY, CDR2 SMNVEV (reference sequence). The CDR3 has 15 residues. The CDR3 nucleotides read TGTGCCAGCAGTCCCAGAAGGGGCTGGGACACTGAAGCTTTCTTT. Encoded protein: CASSPRRGWDTEAFF.

The sample holds a few counts of this clonotype. V gene TRBV11-2 combines with J gene TRBJ2-2; 7 bases are a match to TRBD1. V shed 3 bases and J 7 bases; nucleotides not matched to a gene: 11. The CDR3 is 16 residues long. In germline, CDR1 is SGHAT, CDR2 FQNNGV. The CDR3 region has the DNA TGTGCCAGCAGCTTCGGAGATAGGGGGCATCACGGGGAGCTGTTTTTT. Encoded protein: CASSFGDRGHHGELFF. Together with reference TRBV11-2 and TRBJ2-2, the CDR3 gives the full variable domain: EAGVAQSPRYKIIEKRQSVAFWCNPISGHATLYWYQQILGQGPKLLIQFQNNGVVDDSQLPKDRFSAERLKGVDSTLKIQPAKLEDSAVYLCASSFGDRGHHGELFFGEGSRLTVL.

This clonotype came up a few times. This chain links TRBV3-1 with TRBJ2-7; D is perhaps TRBD1 (6 bases). Trimming pared 6 bases from V and 6 bases from J, leaving 27 bases between. The CDR3 runs 17 residues. CDR1 LGHDT and CDR2 YNNKEL come from the germline V gene (reference sequence). The CDR3 nucleotides are TGTGCCAGCAGTCTCAAAAGTTTTACAGGGCGAGGTAGCGAGCAGTACTTC. The encoded protein is CASSLKSFTGRGSEQYF.

This clonotype has a handful of counts. The genes are TRBV7-8 and TRBJ1-4, with 7 bases aligning to TRBD1. The V and J ends lost 7 bases and 5 bases, in that order; junction bases with no gene match: 7. Germline-derived CDR1 and CDR2 are SGHVS and FQNEAQ. CDR3 length equals 14 residues. CDR3 protein: CASKTGVRNEKLFF. The CDR3, as DNA: TGTGCCAGCAAAACAGGGGTCAGGAATGAAAAACTGTTTTTT. The full variable domain, with the rest looked up from reference TRBV7-8 and TRBJ1-4, is GAGVSQSPRYKVAKRGQDVALRCDPISGHVSLFWYQQALGQGPEFLTYFQNEAQLDKSGLPSDRFFAERPEGSVSTLKIQRTQQEDSAVYLCASKTGVRNEKLFFGSGTQLSVL.

There are many counts of this clonotype. This chain uses TRBV29-1 with TRBJ1-5, with D possibly TRBD1 on 6 matching bases. The germline CDR1 and CDR2 sequences are SQVTM and ANQGSEA. The CDR3 has 15 residues. V shed 3 bases and J shed 4 bases, with 16 bases lying between them. Here the CDR3 reads CSVDSPTGWNQPQHF. In DNA form, the CDR3 reads TGCAGCGTTGATTCGCCGACAGGTTGGAATCAGCCCCAGCATTTT.

This clonotype was picked up many times. The chain carries TRBV20-1 and TRBJ1-1, with D hard to call. This CDR3 has 14 amino acids. In germline, CDR1 is DFQATT, CDR2 SNEGSKA (reference sequence). Trimming took 3 bases from V and 4 from J, leaving 15 bases between them. The CDR3 spells CSASVLGSGTEAFF. For the CDR3, the DNA is TGCAGTGCTAGCGTCTTGGGGTCCGGCACTGAAGCTTTCTTT.

At least ten counts were recorded for this clonotype. The chain carries TRBV20-1 and TRBJ1-3, with D tentatively TRBD1 (5 bases). V was pared by 0 bases and J by 4 bases, with 10 bases between. Germline CDR1 reads DFQATT; CDR2 reads SNEGSKA (reference sequence). The CDR3 covers 14 residues. CDR3 amino acids: CSARDTGPGNTIYF. CDR3 DNA: TGCAGTGCTAGAGACACGGGGCCAGGAAACACCATATATTTT.

The table lists this clonotype with many counts. This rearrangement joins TRBV5-1 to TRBJ1-3; TRBD1 might be the D (6 bases). The germline gives CDR1 SGHRS, CDR2 YFSETQ. Trimming took 3 bases from V and 0 from J, leaving 16 bases between them. The CDR3 sequence is 17 residues long. Written as DNA, the CDR3 is TGCGCCAGCAGCTCCAATGGGGGCGAGGTCTCTGGAAACACCATATATTTT. Its translation: CASSSNGGEVSGNTIYF.